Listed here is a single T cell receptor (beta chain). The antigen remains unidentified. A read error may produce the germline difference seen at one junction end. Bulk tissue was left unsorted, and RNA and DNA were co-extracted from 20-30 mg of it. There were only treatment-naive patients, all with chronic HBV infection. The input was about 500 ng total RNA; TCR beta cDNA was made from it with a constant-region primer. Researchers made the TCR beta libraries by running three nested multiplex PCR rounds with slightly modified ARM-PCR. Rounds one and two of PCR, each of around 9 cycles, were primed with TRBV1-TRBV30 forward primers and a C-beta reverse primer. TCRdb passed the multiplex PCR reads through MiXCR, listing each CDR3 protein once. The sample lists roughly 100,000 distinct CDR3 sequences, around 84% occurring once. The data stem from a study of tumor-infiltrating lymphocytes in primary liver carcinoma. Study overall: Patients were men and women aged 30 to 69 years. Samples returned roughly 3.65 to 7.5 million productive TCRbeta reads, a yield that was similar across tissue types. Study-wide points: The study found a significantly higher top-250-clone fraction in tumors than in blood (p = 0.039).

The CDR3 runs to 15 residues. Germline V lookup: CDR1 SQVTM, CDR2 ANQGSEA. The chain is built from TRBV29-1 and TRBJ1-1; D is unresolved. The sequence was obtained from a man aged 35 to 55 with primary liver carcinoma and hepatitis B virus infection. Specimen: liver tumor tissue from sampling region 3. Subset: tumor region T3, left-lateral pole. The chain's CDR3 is CSVRAGCGMNTETSF. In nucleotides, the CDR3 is TGCAGCGTTCGGGCGGGGTGTGGAATGAACACTGAAACTTCCTTT.